The rows below give T cell receptor beta chains drawn from one sample of a study of blood T cell repertoires in COVID-19. The protocol was immunoSEQ multiplex PCR, while the TCRdb copy is restricted to in-frame clones and leaves out a portion. The repertoire has 130,000 to 150,000 clones, roughly 77% of them found once; the top ten carry 5%. The sample comprised peripheral blood. The receptors stem from a woman aged 70-85 years with COVID-19, enrolled during active disease. CDR3s include the opening cysteine and the closing phenylalanine or tryptophan. D genes are given only for firm matches. Rows may omit the clone size; those that give it use once, few, many or a size class.

cdr3_aa: CAISALGDEQFF; cdr3_nt: TGTGCCATCAGTGCCCTCGGGGATGAGCAGTTCTTC; d_call: .; j_call: TRBJ2-1; clone_size: .; v_call: TRBV10-3
cdr3_aa: CASNAPTSQRQYF; cdr3_nt: TGTGCCAGCAATGCTCCCACTAGCCAACGCCAGTACTTC; d_call: .; j_call: TRBJ2-7; clone_size: .; v_call: TRBV5-4
cdr3_aa: CASSLAGSAGRSPLHF; cdr3_nt: TGTGCCAGCAGCTTAGCAGGTAGCGCCGGTAGATCACCCCTCCACTTT; d_call: .; j_call: TRBJ1-6; clone_size: .; v_call: TRBV7-6
cdr3_aa: CASNNLGTTGELFF; cdr3_nt: TGTGCCAGCAACAACCTAGGCACCACCGGGGAGCTGTTTTTT; d_call: .; j_call: TRBJ2-2; clone_size: few; v_call: TRBV13
cdr3_aa: CASSFSLKTYEQYF; cdr3_nt: TGTGCCAGCAGTTTCTCCTTAAAAACCTACGAGCAGTACTTC; d_call: .; j_call: TRBJ2-7; clone_size: .; v_call: TRBV27
cdr3_aa: CATSRVSSGVNEKLFF; cdr3_nt: TGTGCCACCAGCAGAGTTTCTAGCGGGGTAAATGAAAAACTGTTTTTT; d_call: .; j_call: TRBJ1-4; clone_size: few; v_call: TRBV15
cdr3_aa: CASSYGTGEVEQYF; cdr3_nt: TGTGCCAGCAGTTACGGGACAGGGGAAGTCGAGCAGTACTTC; d_call: TRBD1; j_call: TRBJ2-7; clone_size: .; v_call: TRBV6-2/TRBV6-3
cdr3_aa: CASSQDGQGKQPQHF; cdr3_nt: TGTGCCAGCAGCCAAGATGGGCAGGGGAAACAGCCCCAGCATTTT; d_call: .; j_call: TRBJ1-5; clone_size: .; v_call: TRBV3-1/TRBV3-2
cdr3_aa: CASSTGGRETQYF; cdr3_nt: TGTGCCAGCAGCACAGGGGGTCGGGAGACCCAGTACTTC; d_call: TRBD1; j_call: TRBJ2-5; clone_size: .; v_call: TRBV7-6
cdr3_aa: CATSDPRTGENYGYTF; cdr3_nt: TGTGCCACCAGTGACCCCCGGACAGGGGAGAACTATGGCTACACCTTC; d_call: TRBD1; j_call: TRBJ1-2; clone_size: .; v_call: TRBV24-1
cdr3_aa: CASRGRRLNTEAFF; cdr3_nt: TGTGCCAGTAGGGGTAGGAGACTCAACACTGAAGCTTTCTTT; d_call: .; j_call: TRBJ1-1; clone_size: .; v_call: TRBV19
cdr3_aa: CASSVASGGAPDTQYF; cdr3_nt: TGTGCCAGCAGCGTAGCTAGCGGGGGGGCCCCAGATACGCAGTATTTT; d_call: TRBD2; j_call: TRBJ2-3; clone_size: .; v_call: TRBV9
cdr3_aa: CASSIVGRLNTEAFF; cdr3_nt: TGTGCCAGTAGTATAGTAGGGAGGCTGAACACTGAAGCTTTCTTT; d_call: .; j_call: TRBJ1-1; clone_size: once; v_call: TRBV19
cdr3_aa: CASSQGKGGYSTDTQYF; cdr3_nt: TGTGCCAGCAGCCAAGGGAAAGGAGGATATAGCACAGATACGCAGTATTTT; d_call: .; j_call: TRBJ2-3; clone_size: .; v_call: TRBV14
cdr3_aa: CSASPAQTGGTEAFF; cdr3_nt: TGCAGTGCTAGTCCAGCACAAACGGGTGGAACTGAAGCTTTCTTT; d_call: .; j_call: TRBJ1-1; clone_size: few; v_call: TRBV20-1
cdr3_aa: CAISFRQGGLYEQYF; cdr3_nt: TGTGCCATCAGCTTCCGACAGGGAGGCCTCTACGAGCAGTACTTC; d_call: .; j_call: TRBJ2-7; clone_size: many; v_call: TRBV10-3
cdr3_aa: CASSQEGTSGGVSEQFF; cdr3_nt: TGTGCCAGCAGCCAAGAGGGTACTAGCGGGGGGGTTAGTGAGCAGTTCTTC; d_call: TRBD2; j_call: TRBJ2-1; clone_size: once; v_call: TRBV4-2
cdr3_aa: CASSWEGQGNTEAFF; cdr3_nt: TGTGCCAGCAGCTGGGAGGGACAGGGAAACACTGAAGCTTTCTTT; d_call: TRBD1; j_call: TRBJ1-1; clone_size: .; v_call: TRBV7-8
cdr3_aa: CASNWAGNEAFF; cdr3_nt: TGTGCCAGCAATTGGGCGGGGAACGAAGCTTTCTTT; d_call: .; j_call: TRBJ1-1; clone_size: once; v_call: TRBV2
cdr3_aa: CASSLALAGGQETQYF; cdr3_nt: TGTGCCAGCAGCTTGGCACTAGCGGGGGGGCAAGAGACCCAGTACTTC; d_call: TRBD2; j_call: TRBJ2-5; clone_size: .; v_call: TRBV5-4
cdr3_aa: CASSPRWGLVNQPQHF; cdr3_nt: TGTGCCAGCAGCCCCAGGTGGGGGCTGGTGAATCAGCCCCAGCATTTT; d_call: .; j_call: TRBJ1-5; clone_size: once; v_call: TRBV5-8
cdr3_aa: CASSYRQETYEQYF; cdr3_nt: TGTGCCAGCAGTTACCGACAGGAAACCTACGAGCAGTACTTC; d_call: .; j_call: TRBJ2-7; clone_size: .; v_call: TRBV6-2/TRBV6-3